These 23 T cell receptor beta chains share one sample of origin, sequenced in a study of CD8+ T cells in alopecia areata. Isolated RNA was reverse transcribed into cDNA used as the sequencing template. Sequencing was performed with immunoSEQ multiplex PCR; in TCRdb, only in-frame clones are kept and a portion is missing. Among about 220,000 clones listed, 50% to 70% were seen once. Noted treatment: oral pan-JAK inhibitor, 5-10 mg twice daily. The specimen was CD4+ T cells sorted from blood, collected at week 4, from a patient treated with tofacitinib. These receptors all come from a human donor with alopecia areata.

The chain is built from TRBV29-1 and TRBJ2-7; TRBD2 aligns across 7 bases. The CDR3 runs to 13 residues. The V and J ends lost 0 bases and 4 bases, in that order; junction bases with no gene match: 3. In germline, CDR1 is SQVTM, CDR2 ANQGSEA. CDR3 in DNA: TGCAGCGTTGAAGATGGGAGGGATTACGAGCAGTACTTC. Its protein product is CSVEDGRDYEQYF.

This chain uses TRBV15 with TRBJ2-1; D remains unclear. Trimming removed 6 bases from V and 8 bases from J, with 20 bases in between. Germline CDR1 reads LNHNV; CDR2 reads YYDKDF (reference sequence). The CDR3 extends over 15 amino acids. As DNA, the CDR3 is TGTGCCACCAGTCAACATGGGCAATCCACAGATGAGCAGTTCTTC. This sequence encodes CATSQHGQSTDEQFF.

This chain joins TRBV10-3 and TRBJ2-4; D call uncertain. CDR1 and CDR2 (germline): ENHRY, SYGVKD. The CDR3 loop spans 12 amino acids. Trimming removed 3 bases at V and 11 bases at J, with 11 bases between. CDR3 sequence (DNA): TGTGCCATCAGTGAAGCACCCCCGGTTCAGTACTTC. Protein: CAISEAPPVQYF.

The CDR3 DNA reads as TGTGCCAGCAGCCTTATAAACAATGAGCAGTTCTTC. Translation: CASSLINNEQFF. V is TRBV7-2 and J is TRBJ2-1; no definite D call. Trimming removed 5 bases from V and 5 bases from J, with 7 bases in between. Per the germline V gene, CDR1 is SGHTA and CDR2 is FQGNSA. The CDR3 loop spans 12 amino acids.

The chain uses TRBV20-1 and TRBJ2-1, with D perhaps assigned TRBD1 or TRBD2 (5 bases each). The CDR3 is made up of 10 amino acids. V lost 3 bases to trimming and J lost 8 bases, with 5 bases between them. The germline V gene has CDR1 DFQATT and CDR2 SNEGSKA (reference sequence). The CDR3 spells CSARGDEQFF. The CDR3 DNA sequence: TGCAGTGCTAGGGGGGATGAGCAGTTCTTC.

The V call is TRBV10-3, the J call TRBJ1-1, with D uncertain. The V end lost 6 bases, the J end lost 3 bases, and 11 bases lay between the germline ends. This CDR3 is built from 13 residues. Germline V gene data show CDR1 as ENHRY and CDR2 as SYGVKD. CDR3 region: CAISKTVDTEAFF. The DNA for the CDR3 is TGTGCCATCAGCAAAACAGTGGACACTGAAGCTTTCTTT.

This clone has just a few counts. An end of the junction differs from the germline gene, which may be a read error. The J gene is TRBJ1-6, the V gene TRBV6-1; 7 bases agree with TRBD1. In germline, CDR1 is MNHNS, CDR2 SASEGT. This CDR3 contains 13 residues. As DNA, the CDR3 is TGTGCCAGCGCCGACAGGGCCAATTTACCCCTCCACTTT. This sequence encodes CASADRANLPLHF.

Comments on this clone: Compared with germline, one end of the junction differs, possibly owing to a read error. This chain links TRBV7-9 with TRBJ2-3, with 13 bases fitting TRBD2. In germline, CDR1 is SEHNR, CDR2 FQNEAQ (reference sequence). The CDR3 sequence is 14 residues long. The CDR3 is CASRTTSGGLPIHF. The CDR3 coding sequence is TGTGCCAGCAGAACGACTAGCGGGGGGCTTCCCATCCATTTT.

The chain uses TRBV5-1 and TRBJ1-6, with TRBD1 matching over 7 bases. CDR1 is SGHRS and CDR2 is YFSETQ in the germline V gene. The junction had 8 bases not matched to a gene; V was cut back by 0 bases and J by 8 bases. The CDR3 consists of 16 residues. The CDR3 bases are TGCGCCAGCAGCTTGGCCGGGACAGCCAAAGATTCACCCCTCCACTTT. Translation: CASSLAGTAKDSPLHF.

The rearrangement joins TRBV29-1 to TRBJ2-3; 13 bases match TRBD2. Per germline, CDR1 SQVTM and CDR2 ANQGSEA. The CDR3 contains 16 residues. The V gene end was trimmed by 7 bases and the J gene end by 2 bases; junction bases not matched to a gene: 9. CDR3 in DNA: TGCAGCGGACTCGGACTAGCGGGGGTATTCACAGATACGCAGTATTTT. Encoded protein: CSGLGLAGVFTDTQYF.

This clone was seen only a few times. The chain has TRBV29-1 and TRBJ2-3; TRBD1 aligns across 11 bases. From germline, CDR1 is SQVTM and CDR2 ANQGSEA. V lost 8 bases to trimming and J lost 7 bases; unmatched junction nucleotides: 14. CDR3 length: 15 residues. The CDR3 sequence: CSITRTGGSGNTQYF. CDR3 sequence (DNA): TGCAGCATAACCCGGACAGGGGGCTCGGGGAATACGCAGTATTTT.

This clone turned up a few times. Other DNA sequences in this specimen translate into the identical CDR3. The chain carries TRBV29-1 and TRBJ1-1; D gene uncertain. Germline V lookup: CDR1 SQVTM, CDR2 ANQGSEA. The CDR3 consists of 10 residues. The V end lost 6 bases, the J end lost 2 bases, and 4 bases lay between the germline ends. The chain's CDR3 is CSVQNTEAFF. CDR3 in DNA: TGCAGCGTCCAAAACACTGAAGCTTTCTTT.

This chain links TRBV9 with TRBJ2-1, with 9 bases matching TRBD2. The ends lost 7 bases at V and 4 bases at J; junction bases unmatched: 15. The CDR3 is made up of 17 amino acids. The germline V gene encodes CDR1 SGDLS and CDR2 YYNGEE. This chain's CDR3 is CASLPRIRLAGYNEQFF. The CDR3 DNA follows: TGTGCCAGCCTCCCGCGGATACGTCTAGCGGGGTACAATGAGCAGTTCTTC.

The sample holds a few counts of this clone. V is TRBV30 and J is TRBJ1-5, with a possible D match to TRBD1 (5 bases). With 4 bases removed from V and 5 bases from J, the gap between germline ends came to 9 bases. The CDR3 consists of 12 residues. CDR1 and CDR2 (germline): GTSNPN, SVGIG (reference sequence). The CDR3 protein is CAWNRGDQPQHF. CDR3 DNA sequence: TGTGCCTGGAATAGGGGAGATCAGCCCCAGCATTTT.

The chain is built from TRBV5-1 and TRBJ2-2, with 10 bases fitting TRBD1. The CDR3 loop spans 16 amino acids. J was trimmed by 9 bases and V by 2 bases; bases with no gene match: 10. CDR1 and CDR2 from the germline V gene are SGHRS and YFSETQ. CDR3 in amino acids: CASSFSRDRGDRELFF. CDR3 bases: TGCGCCAGCAGCTTCAGCCGGGACAGGGGCGATAGGGAGCTGTTTTTT.

CDR3 sequence: CAWGSGTTYGYTF. CDR3 nucleotides: TGTGCCTGGGGTTCGGGGACCACCTATGGCTACACCTTC. The chain is built from TRBV30 and TRBJ1-2, with a possible D match to TRBD1 (5 bases). CDR1 is GTSNPN, CDR2 SVGIG, per germline (reference sequence). The CDR3 has 13 amino acids. V lost 5 bases to trimming and J lost 4 bases, with 14 bases between them.

The chain employs TRBV6-1 and TRBJ2-1; no definite D call. This CDR3 comprises 12 residues. The germline V and J ends were trimmed by 1 base and 9 bases, with 7 bases remaining between them. Germline V gene lookup returns CDR1 MNHNS and CDR2 SASEGT. This CDR3 is CASSEVLSEQFF. The CDR3 DNA follows: TGTGCCAGCAGTGAAGTCCTCTCTGAGCAGTTCTTC.

V usage is TRBV29-1 and J usage is TRBJ1-2; D is unresolved. Deletions cut 5 bases from V and 4 bases from J, with 14 bases between. The germline gives CDR1 SQVTM, CDR2 ANQGSEA. The CDR3 runs to 13 residues. The CDR3 nucleotides are TGCAGCGTTCATAGGGCGTCGGCCTATGGCTACACCTTC. It yields the protein CSVHRASAYGYTF.

The rearrangement joins TRBV5-1 to TRBJ1-1; D remains ambiguous. This CDR3 contains 14 residues. Germline values: CDR1 SGHRS, CDR2 YFSETQ. With 0 bases removed from V and 3 bases from J, the gap between germline ends came to 9 bases. This CDR3 is CASSLEGFDTEAFF. CDR3 sequence (DNA): TGCGCCAGCAGCTTGGAGGGCTTCGACACTGAAGCTTTCTTT.

This chain joins TRBV2 and TRBJ2-1; D is uncertain. The germline CDR1 and CDR2 sequences are SNHLY and FYNNEI. The CDR3 is 11 amino acids. V was cut by 11 bases and J by 4 bases, with 9 bases left in between. In DNA form, the CDR3 reads TGTGCCGGGCGAGGTTACAATGAGCAGTTCTTC. Its translation: CAGRGYNEQFF.

V is TRBV30 and J is TRBJ2-2, with TRBD1 matching over 7 bases. CDR1 and CDR2 (germline): GTSNPN, SVGIG (reference sequence). The trim removed 2 bases at V and 5 bases at J, leaving 5 bases unmatched. The CDR3 has 14 residues. DNA of the CDR3: TGTGCCTGGAGTAGACAGGGAGAGACCGGGGAGCTGTTTTTT. Amino acids: CAWSRQGETGELFF. Complete variable domain (other parts from reference TRBV30 and TRBJ2-2): SQTIHQWPATLVQPVGSPLSLECTVEGTSNPNLYWYRQAAGRGLQLLFYSVGIGQISSEVPQNLSASRPQDRQFILSSKKLLLSDSGFYLCAWSRQGETGELFFGEGSRLTVL.

This rearrangement joins TRBV7-2 to TRBJ2-6; weak D call: TRBD1 (5 bases). Per germline, CDR1 SGHTA and CDR2 FQGNSA. Trimming cost V 4 bases and J 0 bases, with 10 bases left between them. This CDR3 is 16 amino acids long. In DNA, the CDR3 is TGTGCCAGCAGCTCGGACATTAGCTCTGGGGCCAACGTCCTGACTTTC. The encoded protein is CASSSDISSGANVLTF.

The rearrangement links TRBV30 to TRBJ2-1; D remains ambiguous. The CDR3 is 11 residues long. V lost 0 bases and J lost 10, with 7 bases in between. CDR1 GTSNPN and CDR2 SVGIG come from the germline V gene (reference sequence). The CDR3 sequence is CAWSVVGEQFF. CDR3 coding DNA: TGTGCCTGGAGTGTGGTGGGGGAGCAGTTCTTC. Looking up the rest from reference TRBV30 and TRBJ2-1 gives the full variable domain: SQTIHQWPATLVQPVGSPLSLECTVEGTSNPNLYWYRQAAGRGLQLLFYSVGIGQISSEVPQNLSASRPQDRQFILSSKKLLLSDSGFYLCAWSVVGEQFFGPGTRLTVL.